This T cell receptor (beta chain) was recorded in a study of cytotoxic CD8 clonotypes in ibrutinib-treated CLL. Study-wide background: Following treatment for a median roughly 12 months, range 6 to 36, response samples were then taken. Sample averages reached 255,043 productive templates and over 85,000 productive rearrangements.

Notes on this clone: Its matching antigen is unknown.

The data were produced by immunoSEQ multiplex PCR, yet TCRdb's version contains in-frame clones alone and is incomplete. This sample yields hundreds of thousands of clones, of which roughly 71% are seen a single time; roughly 6% belongs to the top ten. Study-level findings and limits: Ibrutinib response saw clonality rise, and progression saw it return toward baseline. Clonality correlated strongly with circulating CD8+ T cells and exceeded age-matched healthy donors at baseline.

The CDR3 is 15 amino acids. The germline CDR1 and CDR2 sequences are SQVTM and ANQGSEA. Germline trimming cut 5 bases from V and 10 bases from J; bases unmatched to any gene: 13. The clonotype was recovered from a human donor with chronic lymphocytic leukemia. The specimen comprised PBMCs, sampled after 36 months of ibrutinib treatment. V and J are TRBV29-1 and TRBJ2-3, with TRBD2 matching over 12 bases. CDR3: CSVPTSGLAGMSQYF. CDR3 sequence (DNA): TGCAGCGTTCCCACCTCCGGACTAGCGGGAATGTCGCAGTATTTT.